The next 27 T cell receptor beta chains were all read from a single sample in a study of T cell repertoires in ileal Crohn's disease. The table came from immunoSEQ multiplex PCR; TCRdb's copy has only in-frame clones and leaves some out. This sample has around 15,000 clones; less than 85% occur once, and the top ten carry 10%. Sequences were obtained from ileal tissue. The source is an adult with Crohn's disease.

The count of this clone is one. The DNA of the CDR3 is TGTGCCAGCAGTTTGAGGCGAGACTATGGCTACACCTTC. Encoded protein: CASSLRRDYGYTF. V is TRBV28 and J is TRBJ1-2; D unclear. The CDR3 is 13 residues long. V was pared by 3 bases and J by 3 bases, with 8 bases between. Per germline, CDR1 MDHEN and CDR2 SYDVKM.

The chain employs TRBV6-6 and TRBJ1-2; 10 bases match TRBD1. CDR1 MNHNY and CDR2 SVGAGI come from the germline V gene (reference sequence). After removal of 4 bases from V and 8 bases from J, the junction contained 7 bases not matched to a gene. The CDR3 is 14 residues long. In nucleotides, the CDR3 is TGTGCCAGCAGTTGGGACAGGGGTGCGAAGGGCTACACCTTC. Residues: CASSWDRGAKGYTF.

This chain links TRBV6-1 with TRBJ1-4; D unresolved. Trimming took 7 bases from V and 8 from J, leaving 20 bases between them. In germline, CDR1 is MNHNS, CDR2 SASEGT. CDR3 length equals 15 residues. The CDR3 DNA reads as TGTGCCAGCAACGAGCGGTCTCCGTCCGGGGAAAAACTGTTTTTT. Residues: CASNERSPSGEKLFF.

The CDR3 DNA sequence: TGTGCCAGCTCACACCGACAGGAAGCCTCTGGAAACACCATATATTTT. It codes for CASSHRQEASGNTIYF. The chain links TRBV18 to TRBJ1-3, with D perhaps matching TRBD1 (6 bases). The V end was cut by 4 bases, the J end by 0 bases, with 13 bases between. Per germline, CDR1 KGHSH and CDR2 LQKENI. The CDR3 has 16 residues.

J is TRBJ1-2 and V is TRBV2; D is unclear. The CDR3 spans 15 residues. The V and J ends lost 7 bases and 3 bases respectively, with 18 bases between them. Germline V gene data show CDR1 as SNHLY and CDR2 as FYNNEI. CDR3 sequence (DNA): TGTGCCAGCAACATCCGGCCGGGGATCGACTATGGCTACACCTTC. Its protein is CASNIRPGIDYGYTF.

This clone was detected once. V gene TRBV4-2 combines with J gene TRBJ1-1; 9 bases align to TRBD1. Trimming removed 4 bases from V and 6 bases from J; junction bases left unmatched: 9. The CDR3 runs to 15 residues. CDR1 is LGHNA, CDR2 YNFKEQ, per germline. In DNA form, the CDR3 reads TGTGCCAGCAGCCCTCCGGGACAGGGAAGGCCTGAAGCTTTCTTT. This translates into CASSPPGQGRPEAFF.

The chain combines TRBV5-4 with TRBJ1-1, with TRBD1 matching 7 bases. Germline V CDR1 and CDR2: SGHNT, YYREEE (reference sequence). The CDR3 sequence is 14 residues long. The junction had 5 bases not matched to a gene; V was cut back by 5 bases and J by 1 base. CDR3 DNA sequence: TGTGCCAGCAGGCCCGGGACAGCGAACACTGAAGCTTTCTTT. It encodes CASRPGTANTEAFF. The complete variable domain, with remaining parts taken from reference TRBV5-4 and TRBJ1-1, reads ETGVTQSPTHLIKTRGQQVTLRCSSQSGHNTVSWYQQALGQGPQFIFQYYREEENGRGNFPPRFSGLQFPNYSSELNVNALELDDSALYLCASRPGTANTEAFFGQGTRLTVV.

This clone was seen just once. The chain uses TRBV5-1 and TRBJ2-2; D is unresolved. Germline-derived CDR1 and CDR2 are SGHRS and YFSETQ. The CDR3 totals 14 residues. V was clipped by 2 bases and J by 2 bases, with 7 bases between them. The DNA of the CDR3 is TGCGCCAGCAGCTTAAACATTAACACCGGGGAGCTGTTTTTT. It specifies CASSLNINTGELFF. Variable domain in full (rest from reference TRBV5-1 and TRBJ2-2): KAGVTQTPRYLIKTRGQQVTLSCSPISGHRSVSWYQQTPGQGLQFLFEYFSETQRNKGNFPGRFSGRQFSNSRSEMNVSTLELGDSALYLCASSLNINTGELFFGEGSRLTVL.

The chain couples TRBV7-9 to TRBJ2-7, with D possibly matching TRBD1 (5 bases). The germline CDR1 and CDR2 sequences are SEHNR and FQNEAQ (reference sequence). Trimming took off 5 bases at V and 2 bases at J, with 16 bases between the two ends. The length of the CDR3 is 15 residues. CDR3 sequence reads: CASSLDTLDPYEQYF. The CDR3 DNA reads as TGTGCCAGCAGCCTGGACACTTTAGACCCCTACGAGCAGTACTTC.

This clone was counted between two and nine times. The chain links TRBV6-1 to TRBJ1-4; D remains unclear. Germline-derived CDR1 and CDR2 are MNHNS and SASEGT. The CDR3 has 14 residues. Trimming shortened V by 4 bases and J by 3 bases, and 9 bases separated the two germline ends. Written as DNA, the CDR3 is TGTGCCAGCAGTGTGGACGGGGCTAATGAAAAACTGTTTTTT. Protein sequence: CASSVDGANEKLFF.

The chain employs TRBV18 and TRBJ1-1, with a weak D call TRBD1 (6 bases). CDR1 and CDR2 from the germline V gene are KGHSH and LQKENI. V gave up 2 bases and J gave up 5 bases, with 12 bases separating them. The CDR3 has 14 amino acids. The CDR3 DNA follows: TGTGCCAGCTCACCAGGGGGTCAGGGGACTGAAGCTTTCTTT. The encoded protein is CASSPGGQGTEAFF.

This clone appeared a single time. The chain carries TRBV4-1 and TRBJ2-3; TRBD2 might be the D (6 bases). The CDR3 extends over 16 amino acids. Germline V gene lookup returns CDR1 MGHRA and CDR2 YSYEKL. The germline V and J ends were trimmed by 4 bases and 0 bases, with 14 bases remaining between them. CDR3 DNA sequence: TGCGCCAGCAGCCCCGTGGCGGGGACTAGCACAGATACGCAGTATTTT. Its translation is CASSPVAGTSTDTQYF.

The chain joins TRBV6-5 to TRBJ1-2, with TRBD1 matching 11 bases. After removal of 5 bases from V and 3 bases from J, the junction contained 2 bases not matched to a gene. Germline values: CDR1 MNHEY, CDR2 SVGAGI. The CDR3 consists of 14 residues. The CDR3 loop is CASSKGQGDYGYTF. The CDR3 DNA reads TGTGCCAGCAGTAAGGGACAGGGGGACTATGGCTACACCTTC.

The CDR3 region has the DNA TGTGCCAGCAGGGCTTCAGATAATAGCAATCAGCCCCAGCATTTT. The encoded protein is CASRASDNSNQPQHF. The gene calls are TRBV6-5 and TRBJ1-5; D is unclear. The CDR3 contains 15 residues. The germline CDR1 and CDR2 sequences are MNHEY and SVGAGI. Trimming took off 6 bases at V and 0 bases at J, with 12 bases between the two ends.

This clone was observed a single time. CDR3 coding DNA: TGTGCCAGCAGCCAACTACCGGGACAGGGGGCGCTGGGCTACACCTTC. This encodes CASSQLPGQGALGYTF. This chain connects TRBV14 to TRBJ1-2; 12 bases are a match to TRBD1. Germline lookup yields CDR1 SGHDN and CDR2 FVKESK. V lost 2 bases to trimming and J lost 8 bases; unmatched junction nucleotides: 9. The CDR3 runs 16 residues.

CDR3 DNA sequence: TGTGCCAGCAGTGAAGGGACAGGGTCCTATGGCTACACCTTC. Protein sequence: CASSEGTGSYGYTF. This rearrangement joins TRBV6-1 to TRBJ1-2, with 8 bases matching TRBD1. The CDR3 totals 14 residues. Germline CDR1 MNHNS, CDR2 SASEGT. J was trimmed by 4 bases and V by 1 base; bases with no gene match: 2.

CDR3: CASSSLNRVAKNIQYF. In nucleotides, the CDR3 is TGTGCCAGCAGCTCTCTGAACAGGGTGGCCAAAAACATTCAGTACTTC. The V call is TRBV7-3, the J call TRBJ2-4; tentatively, D is TRBD1 (6 bases). Germline V gene data show CDR1 as SGHTA and CDR2 as FQGTGA. V lost 4 bases and J 1 base, leaving 14 bases between the germline ends. The CDR3 spans 16 residues.

This chain uses TRBV7-2 with TRBJ1-5, with D unclear. The germline gives CDR1 SGHTA, CDR2 FQGNSA. V lost 1 base to trimming and J lost 3 bases, with 10 bases between them. The CDR3 loop spans 15 amino acids. CDR3 region: CASSLVAGNNQPQHF. The CDR3 nucleotides read TGTGCCAGCAGCTTAGTGGCAGGTAACAATCAGCCCCAGCATTTT. The full variable domain, with the rest looked up from reference TRBV7-2 and TRBJ1-5, is GAGVSQSPSNKVTEKGKDVELRCDPISGHTALYWYRQSLGQGLEFLIYFQGNSAPDKSGLPSDRFSAERTGGSVSTLTIQRTQQEDSAVYLCASSLVAGNNQPQHFGDGTRLSIL.

The chain employs TRBV7-2 and TRBJ2-3, with D hard to call. The CDR3 runs to 15 residues. Per the germline V gene, CDR1 is SGHTA and CDR2 is FQGNSA. Trimming took 5 bases from V and 3 from J, leaving 15 bases between them. The CDR3 nucleotides are TGTGCCAGCAGCCTTACCAACTATAATACAGATACGCAGTATTTT. It is translated as CASSLTNYNTDTQYF.

V is TRBV29-1 and J is TRBJ1-1; 7 nucleotides match TRBD1. This CDR3 has 12 residues. The V and J ends lost 6 bases and 3 bases, in that order; junction bases with no gene match: 4. Germline V gives CDR1 SQVTM, CDR2 ANQGSEA. DNA for the CDR3: TGCAGCGTCGCGGACAGGTACACTGAAGCTTTCTTT. Protein: CSVADRYTEAFF.

This chain uses TRBV19 with TRBJ1-5; TRBD1 aligns across 7 bases. CDR1 is LNHDA, CDR2 SQIVND, per germline (reference sequence). The CDR3 length is 14 residues. J was trimmed by 7 bases and V by 5 bases; bases with no gene match: 8. CDR3 region: CASSYRQGAQPQHF. The CDR3 bases are TGTGCCAGTAGTTATCGACAGGGAGCGCAGCCCCAGCATTTT.

The rearrangement uses TRBV5-6 and TRBJ1-1, with no clear D. The CDR3 is 14 amino acids. Deletions cut 1 base from V and 1 base from J, with 8 bases between. Germline lookup yields CDR1 SGHDT and CDR2 YYEEEE. CDR3 coding DNA: TGTGCCAGCAGCTTGTTTTCGGGGAACACTGAAGCTTTCTTT. Translation: CASSLFSGNTEAFF.

The chain has TRBV5-4 and TRBJ1-1; 7 bases match TRBD1. The CDR3 consists of 14 residues. J was trimmed by 1 base and V by 3 bases; bases with no gene match: 3. The germline gives CDR1 SGHNT, CDR2 YYREEE (reference sequence). This chain's CDR3 is CASSSRGENTEAFF. CDR3 DNA sequence: TGTGCCAGCAGCTCCAGGGGGGAGAACACTGAAGCTTTCTTT. Filled out from reference TRBV5-4 and TRBJ1-1, the complete variable domain reads ETGVTQSPTHLIKTRGQQVTLRCSSQSGHNTVSWYQQALGQGPQFIFQYYREEENGRGNFPPRFSGLQFPNYSSELNVNALELDDSALYLCASSSRGENTEAFFGQGTRLTVV.

V usage is TRBV6-1 and J usage is TRBJ1-1; 8 bases fit TRBD1. Germline CDR1 is MNHNS and CDR2 is SASEGT. This CDR3 region has 13 residues. The V segment lost 9 bases and the J segment 5 bases; nucleotides outside the gene matches: 8. The CDR3 loop is CASSITGGTEAFF. In nucleotides, the CDR3 is TGTGCCAGTTCAATCACAGGGGGGACTGAAGCTTTCTTT.

The rearrangement joins TRBV30 to TRBJ1-1; 7 nucleotides match TRBD1. The junction had 6 bases not matched to a gene; V was cut back by 5 bases and J by 0 bases. The germline V gene has CDR1 GTSNPN and CDR2 SVGIG (reference sequence). CDR3 length: 14 residues. This CDR3 is CAWAKGGLNTEAFF. CDR3 DNA: TGTGCCTGGGCAAAAGGGGGCCTGAACACTGAAGCTTTCTTT.

This chain links TRBV7-2 with TRBJ2-3; possibly TRBD2 for D (5 bases). CDR1 SGHTA and CDR2 FQGNSA come from the germline V gene. Between the trimmed V and J ends, which lost 5 bases and 1 base, there was a span of 22 bases. The CDR3 is 18 residues long. The CDR3 DNA sequence: TGTGCCAGCAGCGCCCCGGGCCGGGGAATTCGACGCACAGATACGCAGTATTTT. It specifies CASSAPGRGIRRTDTQYF.

This clone was seen once. The CDR3 nucleotides are TGTGCCTGGAGACGGGGTGGGAGCAATCAGCCCCAGCATTTT. Translating gives CAWRRGGSNQPQHF. The chain joins TRBV30 to TRBJ1-5, with D hard to call. V was shortened by 3 bases and J by 1 base, with 10 bases between the two germline ends. Germline CDR1 is GTSNPN and CDR2 is SVGIG (reference sequence). The CDR3 runs to 14 residues.